This T cell receptor beta chain originates from a study of PD-1 blockade in classical Hodgkin lymphoma. Study-level points and caveats: Sources of repertoire differences remain undefined, possibly disease activity or prior therapy. With CD4+ cells, TCR diversity rose significantly by C4D1, but not with CD8+ cells.

Each and every patient relapsed after autologous stem cell transplantation, and patients got differing brentuximab vedotin exposure. TCRdb's copy holds only in-frame clones and misses some; the assay was immunoSEQ multiplex PCR. The sample has tens of thousands of clones; about 80% are singletons. Note on this clone: The target antigen is unknown.

The source is a human donor with classical Hodgkin lymphoma. Here the sequenced sample was peripheral blood mononuclear cells (PBMCs), taken before the second cycle of nivolumab.

In nucleotides, the CDR3 is TGTGCCAGCAGCTTAAGGTCTGGAAGAGATACGCAGTATTTT. This translates into CASSLRSGRDTQYF. J is TRBJ2-3 and V is TRBV7-2; D not certain. This CDR3 has 14 residues. V was pared by 2 bases and J by 5 bases, with 11 bases between. Germline V gene lookup returns CDR1 SGHTA and CDR2 FQGNSA.